This T cell receptor (beta chain) was profiled in a study of blood T cell repertoires in COVID-19. On the study more broadly: Some COVID-19 samples were acute and others convalescent; all came from the United States, Italy and Spain. From T cells, B-cell-depleted T cells, or PBMCs came the material, which was cDNA or gDNA.

Method: immunoSEQ multiplex PCR; TCRdb's copy keeps in-frame clones and lacks some. This sample has around 290,000 clones, with over 75% found just once. The germline CDR1 and CDR2 sequences are SGHRS and YFSETQ. V lost 5 bases and J lost 5; bases outside the gene matches: 13. The CDR3 is 17 residues long. Membership in each cohort depended on participant-reported clinical history. Donors of Cohort 3 who recovered were those that had two negative PCRs, clearance, or symptom resolution. This TCR derives from a woman aged 25 to 39 who had recovered from COVID-19. Sequenced sample: PBMCs or T cells enriched from blood (not recorded which). The chain carries TRBV5-1 and TRBJ2-5; the match to TRBD2 covers 12 bases. Here the CDR3 reads CASSHDLTSGSGETQYF. In DNA, the CDR3 is TGCGCCAGCAGTCACGATCTGACTAGCGGGAGCGGTGAGACCCAGTACTTC.